These 5 T cell receptor beta chains were sequenced from one sample in a study of cytomegalovirus exposure and HLA in healthy donors. Primers included in the PCR were 60 Vbeta and 13 Jbeta primers. The repertoire was sequenced with immunoSEQ multiplex PCR; TCRdb's copy has only in-frame clones and lacks some. Of 150,000 to 200,000 clones listed, more than 65% are singletons. The sample comprised PBMCs. These receptors came from a woman aged 25-40 years in good health and CMV-seropositive.

The gene calls are TRBV28 and TRBJ2-3; a weak D match, TRBD1 (6 bases). The V and J ends lost 4 bases and 3 bases respectively, with 20 bases between them. This CDR3 is built from 17 residues. Germline V gives CDR1 MDHEN, CDR2 SYDVKM. DNA of the CDR3: TGTGCCAGCAGTTCAATTCGGACTCCTAGGGGGACAGATACGCAGTATTTT. Its translation: CASSSIRTPRGTDTQYF.

This clone was observed once. The chain combines TRBV7-2 with TRBJ1-1; 8 bases align to TRBD1. This CDR3 has 14 residues. With V trimmed by 5 bases and J by 0 bases, 2 bases remained unmatched. CDR1 is SGHTA and CDR2 is FQGNSA in the germline V gene. The CDR3 protein is CASSQGALNTEAFF. The CDR3 DNA reads as TGTGCCAGCAGCCAGGGGGCCTTGAACACTGAAGCTTTCTTT.

This clone was seen only a few times. The chain combines TRBV27 with TRBJ1-2; 9 nucleotides line up with TRBD1. J was trimmed by 4 bases and V by 5 bases; bases with no gene match: 8. Germline values: CDR1 MNHEY, CDR2 SMNVEV (reference sequence). The CDR3 has 15 amino acids. CDR3 bases: TGTGCCAGCAGTCCACCGGGACAGGGCTTCTATGGCTACACCTTC. It codes for CASSPPGQGFYGYTF.

This chain uses TRBV5-1 with TRBJ2-5; 10 bases map to TRBD2. The germline V gene encodes CDR1 SGHRS and CDR2 YFSETQ. Trimming at V came to 4 bases and at J to 4 bases, leaving 7 bases not matched to a gene. The CDR3 is 15 amino acids. The CDR3 nucleotides read TGCGCCAGCAGCACCGGTATAGCGGGGGGAGAGACCCAGTACTTC. Its translation is CASSTGIAGGETQYF.

The chain uses TRBV4-1 and TRBJ1-2; 8 bases match TRBD1. V was pared by 1 base and J by 2 bases, with 12 bases of the junction left unmatched. There are 18 residues in the CDR3. Germline assignment: CDR1 MGHRA and CDR2 YSYEKL. The CDR3 reads CASSQGGLRTGLNYGYTF. The CDR3 DNA sequence: TGCGCCAGCAGCCAAGGAGGCTTGAGGACAGGGCTAAACTATGGCTACACCTTC.